A single sample gave rise to the 25 T cell receptor beta chains below, sequenced in a study of OX40 agonist ivuxolimab in advanced cancers. Data came from immunoSEQ multiplex PCR; TCRdb stores just in-frame clones and leaves some out. The data show about 73,000 clones, 65% to 90% seen once. The sequenced sample was CD4+ or CD8+ T cells sorted from blood, obtained in a trial of the OX40 agonist ivuxolimab. These receptors were taken from an adult with an advanced solid tumor such as melanoma, head and neck, liver or kidney cancer.

The V gene is TRBV29-1, the J gene TRBJ1-2, with D uncertain. V was cut by 4 bases and J by 0 bases, with 9 bases left in between. Germline CDR1 SQVTM, CDR2 ANQGSEA. The CDR3 loop spans 13 amino acids. The CDR3 sequence is CSVGEGTNYGYTF. The CDR3 DNA follows: TGCAGCGTTGGTGAGGGAACTAACTATGGCTACACCTTC.

This clone appeared a single time. The rearrangement joins TRBV30 to TRBJ2-2; 12 nucleotides agree with TRBD2. Trimming cost V 2 bases and J 5 bases; bases outside gene matches: 9. Germline V gene data show CDR1 as GTSNPN and CDR2 as SVGIG (reference sequence). The CDR3 is 17 residues long. The CDR3 region is CAWSTRGLAGGTGELFF. The CDR3 DNA sequence: TGTGCCTGGAGTACTAGGGGACTAGCGGGTGGTACCGGGGAGCTGTTTTTT.

The rearrangement uses TRBV7-2 and TRBJ2-7; 11 nucleotides line up with TRBD1. CDR1 and CDR2 from the germline V gene are SGHTA and FQGNSA. The CDR3 has 14 residues. Losses at the gene ends were 5 bases for V and 4 bases for J; bases not matched to a gene: 4. CDR3 in amino acids: CASSVRDRGYEQYF. The CDR3 DNA follows: TGTGCCAGCAGCGTCCGGGACAGGGGGTACGAGCAGTACTTC.

The chain employs TRBV9 and TRBJ2-1; D might be TRBD1 or TRBD2, each matching 6 bases. Germline V gene sequence: CDR1 SGDLS, CDR2 YYNGEE. Trimming pared 6 bases from V and 10 bases from J, leaving 20 bases between. The CDR3 covers 14 residues. The CDR3 DNA reads as TGTGCCAGCAACACAGGTCCGGGGGCTTTAGAGCAGTTCTTC. It specifies CASNTGPGALEQFF.

The V and J genes are TRBV7-9 and TRBJ2-3; no clear D gene. The CDR3 runs 13 residues. CDR1 SEHNR and CDR2 FQNEAQ come from the germline V gene (reference sequence). Trimming took 5 bases from V and 8 from J, leaving 14 bases between them. The CDR3 nucleotides are TGTGCCAGCAGCCGGGCGGAGACTGCTACGCAGTATTTT. Translation gives CASSRAETATQYF. Combining the CDR3 with reference TRBV7-9 and TRBJ2-3 gives the whole variable domain DTGVSQNPRHKITKRGQNVTFRCDPISEHNRLYWYRQTLGQGPEFLTYFQNEAQLEKSRLLSDRFSAERPKGSFSTLEIQRTEQGDSAMYLCASSRAETATQYFGPGTRLTVL.

The genes are TRBV5-1 and TRBJ2-7, with TRBD1 as a possible D gene (6 bases). Germline V gene sequence: CDR1 SGHRS, CDR2 YFSETQ. This CDR3 has 15 amino acids. V gave up 0 bases and J gave up 2 bases, with 12 bases separating them. CDR3 protein: CASSLATGIPYEQYF. The CDR3 DNA reads TGCGCCAGCAGCTTGGCCACAGGGATTCCCTACGAGCAGTACTTC.

The chain is built from TRBV7-3 and TRBJ1-1; 8 bases are shared with TRBD1. Germline-derived CDR1 and CDR2 are SGHTA and FQGTGA. This CDR3 spans 15 amino acids. The ends lost 1 base at V and 1 base at J; junction bases unmatched: 2. The CDR3 region has the DNA TGTGCCAGCAGCTTAATGGGACAGGCGAACACTGAAGCTTTCTTT. Translating gives CASSLMGQANTEAFF.

V and J are TRBV21-1 and TRBJ1-3; the table's TRBD1 call for D was not verified on the DNA. TRBV21-1 is noted as a pseudogene. The CDR3 loop spans 15 amino acids. CDR3 sequence: CASSLDRASGNTIYF. CDR3 DNA sequence: TGTGCCAGCAGCCTTGACAGGGCCTCTGGAAACACCATATATTTT.

This rearrangement joins TRBV9 to TRBJ2-3; D gene ambiguous. Germline V CDR1 and CDR2: SGDLS, YYNGEE. The CDR3 has 15 amino acids. V was clipped by 0 bases and J by 2 bases, with 10 bases between them. The CDR3 nucleotides are TGTGCCAGCAGCGTAGCTGGGCATTACACAGATACGCAGTATTTT. It encodes CASSVAGHYTDTQYF.

The chain uses TRBV4-2 and TRBJ2-5; the D gene is possibly TRBD2 (6 bases). This CDR3 is built from 13 residues. CDR1 is LGHNA and CDR2 is YNFKEQ in the germline V gene. V was trimmed by 1 base and J by 5 bases, leaving 8 bases between them. The DNA for the CDR3 is TGTGCCAGCAGCCAAGGGGGGGATGAGACCCAGTACTTC. Translating it yields CASSQGGDETQYF.

CDR3 nucleotide sequence: TGTGCCAGCAGCGTCTCCGGGACCGAGACCGGGGAGCTGTTTTTT. It translates to CASSVSGTETGELFF. V and J are TRBV11-2 and TRBJ2-2; D may match TRBD1 or TRBD2 (5 bases each). V was shortened by 5 bases and J by 5 bases, with 15 bases between the two germline ends. CDR3 length equals 15 residues. Germline V gene sequence: CDR1 SGHAT, CDR2 FQNNGV. The full variable domain, with the rest looked up from reference TRBV11-2 and TRBJ2-2, is EAGVAQSPRYKIIEKRQSVAFWCNPISGHATLYWYQQILGQGPKLLIQFQNNGVVDDSQLPKDRFSAERLKGVDSTLKIQPAKLEDSAVYLCASSVSGTETGELFFGEGSRLTVL.

The CDR3 coding sequence is TGTGCCAGCAGCAATCAGGGACAGGGCCAAGAGACCCAGTACTTC. Translated, it gives CASSNQGQGQETQYF. The chain is built from TRBV11-3 and TRBJ2-5; 9 bases map to TRBD1. Trimming cost V 5 bases and J 1 base; bases outside gene matches: 5. The CDR3 length is 15 residues. Germline loops: CDR1 SGHNT, CDR2 YENEEA.

This sequence joins TRBV7-2 and TRBJ2-5; a weak D match, TRBD2 (5 bases). Germline V gives CDR1 SGHTA, CDR2 FQGNSA. The V and J ends lost 2 bases and 0 bases respectively, with 16 bases between them. This CDR3 spans 17 amino acids. The chain's CDR3 is CASSLSPSGRYQETQYF. Here the CDR3 DNA reads TGTGCCAGCAGCTTATCTCCCAGCGGACGGTACCAAGAGACCCAGTACTTC.

This chain links TRBV7-2 with TRBJ2-3; D perhaps matches TRBD2 (5 bases). V shed 5 bases and J shed 6 bases, with 9 bases lying between them. The CDR3 covers 12 residues. Germline values: CDR1 SGHTA, CDR2 FQGNSA. CDR3 DNA: TGTGCCAGCAGCCTCGAGCGGGATACGCAGTATTTT. Its protein product is CASSLERDTQYF. The variable domain in full, completed from reference TRBV7-2 and TRBJ2-3, reads GAGVSQSPSNKVTEKGKDVELRCDPISGHTALYWYRQSLGQGLEFLIYFQGNSAPDKSGLPSDRFSAERTGGSVSTLTIQRTQQEDSAVYLCASSLERDTQYFGPGTRLTVL.

V and J are TRBV5-5 and TRBJ2-7, with 7 bases aligning to TRBD1. Unmatched junction bases numbered 11, after V lost 5 bases and J lost 0 bases. Germline loops: CDR1 SGHKS, CDR2 YYEKEE (reference sequence). The CDR3 runs to 16 residues. CDR3 DNA: TGTGCCAGCAGTTTTCGGGACAGCGGACTCTCCTACGAGCAGTACTTC. It encodes CASSFRDSGLSYEQYF.

This clone was counted only a few times. The V gene is TRBV29-1, the J gene TRBJ2-3; the match to TRBD2 covers 9 bases. This CDR3 has 12 residues. The V gene's germline CDR1 is SQVTM and CDR2 ANQGSEA. J lost 4 bases, V lost 6 bases, and 2 bases had no gene match. In DNA form, the CDR3 reads TGCAGCGTCAGGACTAGCGCAGATACGCAGTATTTT. This translates into CSVRTSADTQYF.

The chain uses TRBV9 and TRBJ2-5; D possibly corresponds to TRBD2 (5 bases). The CDR3 loop spans 14 amino acids. Trimming cost V 2 bases and J 2 bases, with 10 bases left between them. The germline CDR1 and CDR2 sequences are SGDLS and YYNGEE. Written as DNA, the CDR3 is TGTGCCAGCAGCGTCGGGGTGGGACAAGAGACCCAGTACTTC. This codes for CASSVGVGQETQYF.

The J gene is TRBJ2-1, the V gene TRBV28, with D possibly called TRBD1 or TRBD2 (5 bases each). Trimming took 6 bases from V and 4 from J, leaving 13 bases between them. This CDR3 is built from 14 residues. The germline V gene encodes CDR1 MDHEN and CDR2 SYDVKM. The CDR3 region has the DNA TGTGCCAGCAGCCCCGGGGCCGAGTACAATGAGCAGTTCTTC. Protein sequence: CASSPGAEYNEQFF.

The V and J genes are TRBV6-1 and TRBJ1-6; a weak D match, TRBD1 (6 bases). The V end lost 1 base, the J end lost 0 bases, and 16 bases lay between the germline ends. The CDR3 totals 19 residues. Germline CDR1 MNHNS, CDR2 SASEGT. The CDR3 sequence is CASSEGAGTWSSYNSPLHF. The CDR3 nucleotides are TGTGCCAGCAGTGAAGGTGCCGGGACATGGAGCTCCTATAATTCACCCCTCCACTTT.

The rearrangement uses TRBV7-9 and TRBJ2-2, with D hard to call. Germline CDR1 SEHNR, CDR2 FQNEAQ (reference sequence). Trimming shortened V by 5 bases and J by 8 bases, and 6 bases separated the two germline ends. This CDR3 spans 11 amino acids. CDR3 residues: CASSRKGELFF. CDR3 bases: TGTGCCAGCAGCCGTAAAGGGGAGCTGTTTTTT.

This clone occurred a few times. The gene calls are TRBV6-1 and TRBJ2-3, with 9 bases fitting TRBD1. The CDR3 consists of 14 residues. Germline V gene sequence: CDR1 MNHNS, CDR2 SASEGT. The V and J ends lost 8 bases and 4 bases, in that order; junction bases with no gene match: 7. CDR3 region: CASCPRQGADTQYF. The CDR3 DNA follows: TGTGCCAGCTGCCCCCGACAGGGGGCAGATACGCAGTATTTT.

The chain has TRBV7-2 and TRBJ2-7, with D unresolved. This CDR3 spans 12 amino acids. Between the trimmed V and J ends, which lost 6 bases and 3 bases, there was a span of 9 bases. The V gene's germline CDR1 is SGHTA and CDR2 FQGNSA. The CDR3 DNA sequence: TGTGCCAGCAGTCCTCAACTCTACGAGCAGTACTTC. It specifies CASSPQLYEQYF. Supplemented by reference TRBV7-2 and TRBJ2-7, the full variable domain reads GAGVSQSPSNKVTEKGKDVELRCDPISGHTALYWYRQSLGQGLEFLIYFQGNSAPDKSGLPSDRFSAERTGGSVSTLTIQRTQQEDSAVYLCASSPQLYEQYFGPGTRLTVT.

This sequence joins TRBV6-4 and TRBJ1-1; D remains unclear. The CDR3 runs 13 residues. Germline assignment: CDR1 MRHNA and CDR2 SNTAGT. With 5 bases removed from V and 1 base from J, the gap between germline ends came to 8 bases. CDR3 protein: CASSIEPNTEAFF. The CDR3 coding sequence is TGTGCCAGCAGTATTGAGCCGAACACTGAAGCTTTCTTT.

The chain carries TRBV27 and TRBJ2-6, with a possible D match to TRBD1 (5 bases). The CDR3 extends over 16 amino acids. Deletions cut 6 bases from V and 0 bases from J, with 12 bases between. Per germline, CDR1 MNHEY and CDR2 SMNVEV (reference sequence). The CDR3 protein is CASSPLRGSGANVLTF. Written as DNA, the CDR3 is TGTGCCAGCAGCCCCCTTAGGGGCTCTGGGGCCAACGTCCTGACTTTC.

The genes are TRBV28 and TRBJ1-1; 7 positions match TRBD1. The CDR3 spans 13 residues. After removal of 8 bases from V and 11 bases from J, the junction contained 14 bases not matched to a gene. Germline V gene sequence: CDR1 MDHEN, CDR2 SYDVKM. The CDR3 sequence: CASDRVDRDWAFF. CDR3 bases: TGTGCCAGCGATCGGGTAGACAGGGATTGGGCTTTCTTT.